One TCR beta chain is described in this entry. Its target is unknown. PCR involved 60 Vbeta and 13 Jbeta primers. Clones were sequenced by immunoSEQ multiplex PCR, and TCRdb holds only the in-frame ones, with some missing. The table lists 150,000 to 180,000 clones, 60% to 75% of them singletons. This sample is drawn from a study of cytomegalovirus exposure and HLA in healthy donors. The germline gives CDR1 SGHVS, CDR2 FQNEAQ. Deletions cut 2 bases from V and 4 bases from J, with 8 bases between. The CDR3 spans 14 residues. Overall study findings and caveats: The investigators catalogued 150 to 200 TCR beta chains as cytomegalovirus-associated. The productive fraction for most TCR beta V segments was about 87% or about 30% in an earlier analysis.

The sequenced sample consisted of PBMCs. V and J are TRBV7-8 and TRBJ1-4; D remains unclear. The TCR comes from a man aged 18-30 years in good health and CMV-seronegative. The CDR3: CASSLYGLNEKLFF. The CDR3 DNA follows: TGTGCCAGCAGCTTATACGGACTTAATGAAAAACTGTTTTTT.